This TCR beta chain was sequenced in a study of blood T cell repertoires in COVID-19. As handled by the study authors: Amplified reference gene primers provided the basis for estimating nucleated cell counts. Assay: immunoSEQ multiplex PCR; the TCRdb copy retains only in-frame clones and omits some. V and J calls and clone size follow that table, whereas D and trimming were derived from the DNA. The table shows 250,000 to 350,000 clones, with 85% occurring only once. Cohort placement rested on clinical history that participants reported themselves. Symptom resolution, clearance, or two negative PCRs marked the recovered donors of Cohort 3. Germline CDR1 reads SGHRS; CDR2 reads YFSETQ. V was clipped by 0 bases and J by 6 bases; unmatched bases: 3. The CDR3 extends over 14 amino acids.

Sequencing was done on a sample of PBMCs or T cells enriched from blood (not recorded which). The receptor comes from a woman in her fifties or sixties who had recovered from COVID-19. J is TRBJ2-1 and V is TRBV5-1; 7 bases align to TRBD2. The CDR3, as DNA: TGCGCCAGCAGCTTGGGACTAGCCACCAATGAGCAGTTCTTC. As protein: CASSLGLATNEQFF.